This TCR beta chain was profiled in a study of cytomegalovirus exposure and HLA in healthy donors. The study, taken as a whole, reports: Both high specificity and high sensitivity reportedly marked the classifier's diagnosis of cytomegalovirus status. Some V segments could not be told apart, so they were left out, TRBV6-2 and TRBV6-3 among them. Later analysis identified a missense DCLRE1C variant that was linked to TCR beta V- and J-gene trimming.

In the case of this clone: The antigen remains undetermined.

The CDR3 totals 13 residues. V lost 3 bases and J lost 5, with 9 bases in between. Germline assignment: CDR1 SGDLS and CDR2 YYNGEE. Primers included in the PCR were 60 Vbeta and 13 Jbeta primers. Produced via immunoSEQ multiplex PCR; TCRdb's table is partial and in-frame only. The sample has some 99,000 clones; 77% are singletons. The rearrangement uses TRBV9 and TRBJ1-5; D unresolved. Sequencing was done on a sample of PBMCs. The receptor's source is a female donor in good health and CMV-seronegative. The CDR3 sequence: CASSGGGHQPQHF. CDR3 DNA: TGTGCCAGCAGCGGGGGAGGCCATCAGCCCCAGCATTTT.